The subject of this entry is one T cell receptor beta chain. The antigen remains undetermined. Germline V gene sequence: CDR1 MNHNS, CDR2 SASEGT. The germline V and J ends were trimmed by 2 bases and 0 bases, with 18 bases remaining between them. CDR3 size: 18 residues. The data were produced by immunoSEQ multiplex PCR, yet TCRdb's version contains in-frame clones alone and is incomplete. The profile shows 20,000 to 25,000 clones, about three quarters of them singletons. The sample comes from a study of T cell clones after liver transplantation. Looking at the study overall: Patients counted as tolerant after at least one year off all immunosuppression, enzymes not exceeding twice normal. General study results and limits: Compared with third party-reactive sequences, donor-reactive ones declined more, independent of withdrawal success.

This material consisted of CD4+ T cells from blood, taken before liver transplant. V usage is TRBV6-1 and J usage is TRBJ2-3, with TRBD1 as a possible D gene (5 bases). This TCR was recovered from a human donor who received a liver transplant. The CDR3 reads CASSELVQGPTSTDTQYF. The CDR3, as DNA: TGTGCCAGCAGTGAATTGGTCCAGGGCCCAACTAGCACAGATACGCAGTATTTT.